The entry below gives a single TCR beta chain sequence along with its context. From germline, CDR1 is MDHEN and CDR2 SYDVKM. This CDR3 spans 13 amino acids. The V gene end was trimmed by 7 bases and the J gene end by 1 base; junction bases not matched to a gene: 2. Libraries were prepared by immunoSEQ multiplex PCR; TCRdb keeps only in-frame clonotypes and omits some of them. The data hold fewer than 150,000 clones, with roughly 89% observed a single time. These data originate in a study of T cell responses to AZD1222 COVID-19 vaccine. The clonotype comes from an adult who received the AZD1222 COVID-19 vaccine. This specimen consisted of peripheral blood, obtained 28 days after the second AZD1222 dose. This chain uses TRBV28 with TRBJ2-7, with 9 nucleotides matching TRBD1. CDR3 sequence reads: CASTDRGSYEQYF. The CDR3 DNA follows: TGTGCCAGCACGGACAGGGGATCCTACGAGCAGTACTTC.